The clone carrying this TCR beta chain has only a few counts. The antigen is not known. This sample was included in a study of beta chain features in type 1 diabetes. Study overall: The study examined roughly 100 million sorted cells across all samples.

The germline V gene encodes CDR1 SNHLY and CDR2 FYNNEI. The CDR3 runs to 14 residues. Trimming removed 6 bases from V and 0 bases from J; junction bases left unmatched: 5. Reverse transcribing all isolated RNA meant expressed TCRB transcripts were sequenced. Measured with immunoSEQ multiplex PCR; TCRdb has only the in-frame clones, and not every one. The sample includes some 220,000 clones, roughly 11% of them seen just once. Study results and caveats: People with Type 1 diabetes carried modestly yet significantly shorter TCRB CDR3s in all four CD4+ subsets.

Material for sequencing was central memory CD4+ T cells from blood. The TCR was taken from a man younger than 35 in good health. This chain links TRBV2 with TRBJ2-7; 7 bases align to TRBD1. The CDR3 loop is CASRSTGSSYEQYF. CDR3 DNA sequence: TGTGCCAGCAGATCGACAGGGAGCTCCTACGAGCAGTACTTC. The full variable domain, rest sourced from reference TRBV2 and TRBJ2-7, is EPEVTQTPSHQVTQMGQEVILRCVPISNHLYFYWYRQILGQKVEFLVSFYNNEISEKSEIFDDQFSVERPDGSNFTLKIRSTKLEDSAMYFCASRSTGSSYEQYFGPGTRLTVT.